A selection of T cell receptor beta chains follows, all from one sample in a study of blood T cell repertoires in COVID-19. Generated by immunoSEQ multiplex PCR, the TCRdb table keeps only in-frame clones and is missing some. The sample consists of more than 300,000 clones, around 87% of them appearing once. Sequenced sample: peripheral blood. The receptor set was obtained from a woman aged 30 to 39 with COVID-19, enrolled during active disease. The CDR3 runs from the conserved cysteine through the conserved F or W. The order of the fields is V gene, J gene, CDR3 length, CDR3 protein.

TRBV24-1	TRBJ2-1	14	CATSDFTSYNEQFF
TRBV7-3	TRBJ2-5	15	CASSRGRGTSETQYF
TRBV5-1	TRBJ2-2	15	CASSPLAGGPGELFF
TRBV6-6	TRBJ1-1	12	CASSQRRTEAFF
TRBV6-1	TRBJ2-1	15	CASSDGLAGGNEQFF
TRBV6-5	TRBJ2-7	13	CASSPRGTYEQYF
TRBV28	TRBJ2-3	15	CASSRGTSGADTQYF
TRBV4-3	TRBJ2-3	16	CASSQAIGGGTDTQYF
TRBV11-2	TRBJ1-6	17	CASSLGPRDSYNSPLHF
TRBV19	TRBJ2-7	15	CASSHTLAGVYEQYF
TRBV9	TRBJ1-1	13	CASSFGHNTEAFF
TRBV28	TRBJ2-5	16	CASSLFAGGRGETQYF
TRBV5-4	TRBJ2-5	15	CASSFPGGKQETQYF
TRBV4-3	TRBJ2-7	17	CASSQDITSGRMYEQYF
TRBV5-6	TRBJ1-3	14	CASSLAASGNTIYF
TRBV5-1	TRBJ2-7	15	CASSLLAGGSYEQYF
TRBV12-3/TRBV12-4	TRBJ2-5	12	CASSNRGETQYF
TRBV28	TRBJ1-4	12	CASTLRGEKLFF
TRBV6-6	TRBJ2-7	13	CASSGGTPYEQYF
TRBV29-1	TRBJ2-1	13	CSVVQGADPEQFF
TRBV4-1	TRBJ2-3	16	CASSQGTGYSTDTQYF
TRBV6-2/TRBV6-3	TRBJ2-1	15	CASSYASGSENEQFF
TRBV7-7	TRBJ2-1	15	CASSADRAYYNEQFF
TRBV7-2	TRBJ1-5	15	CASSPPDRPNQPQHF
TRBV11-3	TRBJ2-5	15	CASSTGTGGRETQYF
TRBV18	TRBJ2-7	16	CASSPWASGRRGEQYF
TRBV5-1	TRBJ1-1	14	CASRRQGVGTEAFF
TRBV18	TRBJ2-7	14	CASSPGTEDYEQYF
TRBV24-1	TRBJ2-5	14	CATSEPDGEETQYF
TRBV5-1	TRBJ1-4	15	CASSLGGQGREKLFF
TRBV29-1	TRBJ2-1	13	CSVEGTNYNEQFF
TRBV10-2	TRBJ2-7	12	CASSSNGYEQYF
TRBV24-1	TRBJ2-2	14	CATSDWTLTGELFF
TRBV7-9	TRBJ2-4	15	CASSLGRVAKNIQYF
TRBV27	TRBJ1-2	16	CASRRAYNREELGYTF
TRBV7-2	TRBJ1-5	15	CASSPRTGGGQPQHF
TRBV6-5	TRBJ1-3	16	CASSYSIGSQRNTIYF
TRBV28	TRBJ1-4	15	CASIPRGGGDEKLFF
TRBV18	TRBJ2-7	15	CASSLGQGSGNEQYF
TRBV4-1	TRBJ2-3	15	CASSQDAGVMNTQYF
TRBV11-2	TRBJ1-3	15	CASSVNRDAGNTIYF
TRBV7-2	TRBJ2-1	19	CASSLAGLAGARRGAEQFF
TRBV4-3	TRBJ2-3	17	CASSQGTSGRAGDTQYF
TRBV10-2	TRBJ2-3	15	CASSERDGSTDTQYF
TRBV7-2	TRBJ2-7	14	CASSTSGGAYEQYF
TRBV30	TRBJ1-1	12	CAWDRGTTEAFF
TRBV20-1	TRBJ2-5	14	CSASFGGWAETQYF
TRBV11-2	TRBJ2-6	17	CASSPWAGGSGANVLTF
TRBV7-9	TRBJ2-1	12	CASSFGGMMQFF